This T cell receptor beta chain was recovered during a study of T cell clonality in common variable immunodeficiency. Findings of the study overall: CVID subjects had higher TCRbeta clonality than healthy controls, most marked in about a third. Repertoire-complication correlations in CVID were limited by patient heterogeneity. Fewer TCRbeta clones were shared among CVID subjects than controls.

The CDR3 runs 14 residues. Germline values: CDR1 LNHDA, CDR2 SQIVND (reference sequence). V was clipped by 5 bases and J by 4 bases; unmatched bases: 7. The repertoire was sequenced with immunoSEQ multiplex PCR; TCRdb's copy has only in-frame clones and lacks some. The repertoire consists of 52,000 or so clones, none detected only once. Only a few counts were recorded for this clone. Its antigen is as yet unknown. The read ends 3 residues shy of where the CDR3 ends; the end is completed using the germline J gene. Both groups were predominantly of Caucasian heritage. The genes are TRBV19 and TRBJ1-2, with 7 bases matching TRBD1. This sequence was found in a person between 18 and 75 years old in good health. The sample comprised peripheral blood mononuclear cells. The sequenced CDR3 bases are TGTGCCAGTAGTTCACGGACAGGCTCCTATGGC. Its translation: CASSSRTGSYG. The entire CDR3 reads CASSSRTGSYGYTF.